A single sample gave rise to the 12 T cell receptor beta chains below, sequenced in a study of Ad26.COV2.S vaccination and SARS-CoV-2 variants (dated by TCRdb to about 2021). The treatment or condition label here, explained by the study, means: 19 received Ad26.COV2.S at low or high dose, single or two shots; about five received placebo; per-sample allocation not given. Repertoires of vaccine and placebo recipients were sequenced from samples taken on day 63 after the first injection. Libraries were constructed by the immunoSEQ multiplex PCR assay. TCRdb obtained this table from immuneACCESS and retained in-frame rearrangements with V and J assigned. These tables miss some clones; where compared with another copy, unresolved V genes account for less than half of the shortfall, and the remainder is unexplained. The sample yields approximately 400,000 clones; approximately 83% were counted once. 7.4% of the sample belongs to the ten largest clones.

The input for sequencing was peripheral blood, taken in a trial of Ad26.COV2.S vaccine versus placebo. The origin of the receptors is a person aged 18-60 years who received the Ad26.COV2.S COVID-19 vaccine or a placebo.

The chain joins TRBV7-6 to TRBJ1-5; a possible D gene is TRBD1 (5 bases). Germline V gene sequence: CDR1 SGHVS, CDR2 FNYEAQ. The V end was cut by 5 bases, the J end by 2 bases, with 16 bases between. CDR3 length: 16 residues. The CDR3 loop reads CASSPAPGTGNQPQHF. CDR3 nucleotides: TGTGCCAGCAGCCCCGCCCCGGGGACCGGCAATCAGCCCCAGCATTTT. The whole variable domain, filled in from reference TRBV7-6 and TRBJ1-5, reads GAGVSQSPRYKVTKRGQDVALRCDPISGHVSLYWYRQALGQGPEFLTYFNYEAQQDKSGLPNDRFSAERPEGSISTLTIQRTEQRDSAMYRCASSPAPGTGNQPQHFGDGTRLSIL.

This clone appeared once. This chain connects TRBV28 to TRBJ1-5; maybe TRBD1 (6 bases). There are 15 residues in the CDR3. Per the germline V gene, CDR1 is MDHEN and CDR2 is SYDVKM. Trimming cost V 5 bases and J 2 bases, with 13 bases left between them. This chain's CDR3 is CASSAQGLGNQPQHF. CDR3 in DNA: TGTGCCAGCAGTGCCCAGGGGTTAGGCAATCAGCCCCAGCATTTT.

The table lists this clone with a count of one. The genes are TRBV19 and TRBJ1-5; D is undetermined. The germline V and J ends were trimmed by 3 bases and 0 bases, with 12 bases remaining between them. This CDR3 has 16 residues. Per germline, CDR1 LNHDA and CDR2 SQIVND (reference sequence). CDR3 sequence reads: CASSILGDYSNQPQHF. In nucleotides, the CDR3 is TGTGCCAGTAGTATTTTGGGTGATTATAGCAATCAGCCCCAGCATTTT.

This chain connects TRBV3-1 (or the pseudogene TRBV3-2) to TRBJ1-5; possibly TRBD1 for D (5 bases). With 1 base removed from V and 7 bases from J, the gap between germline ends came to 11 bases. CDR3 size: 14 residues. From germline, CDR1 is LGHDT and CDR2 YNNKEL (reference sequence). In nucleotides, the CDR3 is TGTGCCAGCAGCCAAGTGCAGGGCGGGCAGCCCCAGCATTTT. This gives the protein CASSQVQGGQPQHF.

The rearrangement links TRBV9 to TRBJ2-1; perhaps D is TRBD1 or TRBD2 (5 bases each). The CDR3 extends over 11 amino acids. Trimming pared 4 bases from V and 10 bases from J, leaving 9 bases between. CDR1 is SGDLS, CDR2 YYNGEE, per germline. The CDR3 is CASSFGTEQFF. The DNA of the CDR3 is TGTGCCAGCAGCTTTGGGACGGAGCAGTTCTTC.

V gene TRBV10-3 combines with J gene TRBJ2-7, with D unresolved. V shed 3 bases and J shed 5 bases, with 8 bases lying between them. Germline lookup yields CDR1 ENHRY and CDR2 SYGVKD. This CDR3 contains 12 residues. The CDR3 reads CAISDGRDEQYF. The CDR3 DNA reads TGTGCCATCAGTGATGGTAGAGACGAGCAGTACTTC.

The chain carries TRBV11-2 and TRBJ1-3; D is ambiguous. The CDR3 consists of 18 residues. Trimming shortened V by 2 bases and J by 0 bases, and 17 bases separated the two germline ends. Germline-derived CDR1 and CDR2 are SGHAT and FQNNGV. CDR3 region: CASSLINAPKSSGNTIYF. As DNA, the CDR3 is TGTGCCAGCAGCTTAATCAACGCCCCGAAGAGCTCTGGAAACACCATATATTTT.

V gene TRBV19 combines with J gene TRBJ1-6, with 9 nucleotides matching TRBD1. Germline V gene sequence: CDR1 LNHDA, CDR2 SQIVND (reference sequence). The CDR3 loop spans 15 amino acids. J was trimmed by 9 bases and V by 3 bases; bases with no gene match: 6. The CDR3 here is CASSILGTGSSPLHF. The CDR3 region has the DNA TGTGCCAGTAGTATCCTAGGGACAGGGAGTTCACCCCTCCACTTT.

J is TRBJ1-5 and V is TRBV7-2; weak D call: TRBD1 (5 bases). Trimming left V 5 bases short and J 2 bases short, with 10 bases between. Germline CDR1 SGHTA, CDR2 FQGNSA. This CDR3 comprises 14 residues. The CDR3 DNA is TGTGCCAGCAGCGGGGGAAGCGGCAATCAGCCCCAGCATTTT. Translating gives CASSGGSGNQPQHF.

Only a few counts were recorded for this clone. The chain is built from TRBV6-5 and TRBJ1-6; no reliable D call. The CDR3 runs 13 residues. From germline, CDR1 is MNHEY and CDR2 SVGAGI. V lost 5 bases and J 13 bases, leaving 15 bases between the germline ends. The CDR3, as DNA: TGTGCCAGCAGTCTCAGTCGAGTTCTGCCCCTCCACTTT. It codes for CASSLSRVLPLHF.

The rearrangement joins TRBV7-2 to TRBJ2-7; D might be TRBD2 (5 bases). Trimming cost V 7 bases and J 7 bases, with 17 bases left between them. Germline lookup yields CDR1 SGHTA and CDR2 FQGNSA. The length of the CDR3 is 13 residues. The CDR3 sequence is CASIRTGVGEQYF. In DNA, the CDR3 is TGTGCCAGCATCCGGACTGGGGTCGGGGAGCAGTACTTC.

The chain uses TRBV4-1 and TRBJ2-3, with D possibly TRBD2 on 5 matching bases. The CDR3 consists of 20 residues. Germline assignment: CDR1 MGHRA and CDR2 YSYEKL. Trimming took 0 bases from V and 2 from J, leaving 24 bases between them. For the CDR3, the DNA is TGCGCCAGCAGCCAAGAGAAAGTTAAAGGACTCCCCTTCTTCACAGATACGCAGTATTTT. Amino acids: CASSQEKVKGLPFFTDTQYF.